Listed below are T cell receptor beta chains from one sample, sequenced in a study of cytomegalovirus exposure and HLA in healthy donors. Produced via immunoSEQ multiplex PCR; TCRdb's table is partial and in-frame only. Of about 130,000 clones in the sample, 75% to 80% were seen once. Sequencing input: PBMCs. Receptors were obtained from a young man in good health and CMV-seronegative. CDR3s include the opening cysteine and the closing phenylalanine or tryptophan. A D gene is named only where the DNA matches it firmly. A row's size may be missing; if present it is once, few, many or a size class.

DNA	CDR3	size	V	D	J
TGCGCCAGCAGCCGACAGGGGAATGAGCAGTTCTTC	CASSRQGNEQFF	-	TRBV5-1	TRBD1	TRBJ2-1
TGTGCCAGCAGTTTTGGGACAGGGGTTCCTGAAGCTTTCTTT	CASSFGTGVPEAFF	-	TRBV6-5	TRBD1	TRBJ1-1
TGTGCCAGCAGTGGCCAGGGTTTCTCCTACGAGCAGTACTTC	CASSGQGFSYEQYF	-	TRBV2	-	TRBJ2-7
TGTGCCAGCTCACCCGGCTCAGGGGAAGCCTACGAGCAGTACTTC	CASSPGSGEAYEQYF	few	TRBV18	-	TRBJ2-7
TGTGCCACCAGCAGGACCGGGACAGGGGTTCGCAATCAGCCCCAGCATTTT	CATSRTGTGVRNQPQHF	few	TRBV15	TRBD1	TRBJ1-5
TGTGCCACCAGCAGAGAAGCGGGAGGTGCTGAGACCCAGTACTTC	CATSREAGGAETQYF	few	TRBV15	TRBD2	TRBJ2-5
TGTGCCAGCAGAACCGGAGGGGGGGGCTCCTACAATGAGCAGTTCTTC	CASRTGGGGSYNEQFF	few	TRBV28	-	TRBJ2-1
TGTGCCAGCACCTTACTAGCGGGTTCCTACGAGCAGTACTTC	CASTLLAGSYEQYF	-	TRBV6-1	TRBD2	TRBJ2-7
TGTGCCAGCAGTTTAGGAGTATATGGCGGTAGCACAGATACGCAGTATTTT	CASSLGVYGGSTDTQYF	-	TRBV27	-	TRBJ2-3
TGTGCCAGCAGCTCAGACACGGCCTATGGCTACACCTTC	CASSSDTAYGYTF	-	TRBV28	-	TRBJ1-2
TGTGCCAGCAGTGACTACGGACAGGGGTCCATCATTCAAGAGACCCAGTACTTC	CASSDYGQGSIIQETQYF	-	TRBV2	TRBD1	TRBJ2-5
TGTGCCAGCAGCTTAGGTGAGGACAGGGTGAACACTGAAGCTTTCTTT	CASSLGEDRVNTEAFF	-	TRBV7-6	TRBD1	TRBJ1-1
TGTGCCATCAGTGAGCCGGACAGGGGAGCTTTCTTT	CAISEPDRGAFF	-	TRBV10-3	TRBD1	TRBJ1-1
TGCGCCAGCAGCTTGGCCGCGACTAGCGGGAGGGCCCGCGAGGTAGATACGCAGTATTTT	CASSLAATSGRAREVDTQYF	-	TRBV5-1	TRBD2	TRBJ2-3